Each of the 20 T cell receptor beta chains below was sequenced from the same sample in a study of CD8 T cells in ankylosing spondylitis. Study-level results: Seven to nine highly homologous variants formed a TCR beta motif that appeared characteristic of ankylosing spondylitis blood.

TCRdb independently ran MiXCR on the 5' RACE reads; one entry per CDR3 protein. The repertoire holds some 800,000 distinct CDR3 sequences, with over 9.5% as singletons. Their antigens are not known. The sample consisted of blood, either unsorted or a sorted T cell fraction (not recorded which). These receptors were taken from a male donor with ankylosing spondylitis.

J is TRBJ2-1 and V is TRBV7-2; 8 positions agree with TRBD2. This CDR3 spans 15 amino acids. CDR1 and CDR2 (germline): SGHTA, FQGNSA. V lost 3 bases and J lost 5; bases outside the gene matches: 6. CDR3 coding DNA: TGTGCCAGCAGCTTTAGCGGGACCCCGAACAATGAGCAGTTCTTC. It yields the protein CASSFSGTPNNEQFF. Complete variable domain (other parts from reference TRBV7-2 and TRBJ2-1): GAGVSQSPSNKVTEKGKDVELRCDPISGHTALYWYRQSLGQGLEFLIYFQGNSAPDKSGLPSDRFSAERTGGSVSTLTIQRTQQEDSAVYLCASSFSGTPNNEQFFGPGTRLTVL.

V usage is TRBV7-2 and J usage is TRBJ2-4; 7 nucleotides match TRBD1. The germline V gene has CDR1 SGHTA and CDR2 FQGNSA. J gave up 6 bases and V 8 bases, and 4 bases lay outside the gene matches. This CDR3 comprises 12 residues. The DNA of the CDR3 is TGTGCCAGCTCCTCAGGGGGAAACATTCAGTACTTC. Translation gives CASSSGGNIQYF.

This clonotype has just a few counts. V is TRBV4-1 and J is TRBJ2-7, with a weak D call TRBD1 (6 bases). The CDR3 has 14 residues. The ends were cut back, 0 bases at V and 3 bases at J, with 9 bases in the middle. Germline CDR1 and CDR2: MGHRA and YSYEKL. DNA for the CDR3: TGCGCCAGCAGCCAAGATAGCAGGGGCTACGAGCAGTACTTC. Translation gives CASSQDSRGYEQYF.

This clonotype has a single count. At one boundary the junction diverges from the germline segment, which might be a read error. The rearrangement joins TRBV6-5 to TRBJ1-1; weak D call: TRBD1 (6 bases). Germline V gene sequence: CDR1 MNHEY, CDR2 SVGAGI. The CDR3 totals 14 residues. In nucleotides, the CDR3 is TGTGCCAGCAGTTTAAGGGGGTCGAACACTGAAGCTTCCTTT. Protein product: CASSLRGSNTEASF.

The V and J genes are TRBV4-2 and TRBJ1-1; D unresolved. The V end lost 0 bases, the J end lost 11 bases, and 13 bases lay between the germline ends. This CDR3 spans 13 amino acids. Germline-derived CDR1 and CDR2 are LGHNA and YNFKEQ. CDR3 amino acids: CASSQEVGLGAFF. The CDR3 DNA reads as TGTGCCAGCAGCCAAGAGGTGGGATTGGGGGCTTTCTTT.

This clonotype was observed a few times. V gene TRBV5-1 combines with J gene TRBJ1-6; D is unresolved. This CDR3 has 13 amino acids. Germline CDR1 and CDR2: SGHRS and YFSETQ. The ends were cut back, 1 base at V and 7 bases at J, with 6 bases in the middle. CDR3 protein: CASSLSENSPLHF. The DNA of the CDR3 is TGCGCCAGCAGCTTGTCGGAGAATTCACCCCTCCACTTT.

The CDR3 DNA sequence: TGCGCCAGCAGCTTGGGGCCGGGAGCCGGAAACACCATATATTTT. Translation: CASSLGPGAGNTIYF. The V call is TRBV5-1, the J call TRBJ1-3; D is ambiguous. The ends were cut back, 0 bases at V and 4 bases at J, with 11 bases in the middle. This CDR3 has 15 amino acids. Germline V gene sequence: CDR1 SGHRS, CDR2 YFSETQ.

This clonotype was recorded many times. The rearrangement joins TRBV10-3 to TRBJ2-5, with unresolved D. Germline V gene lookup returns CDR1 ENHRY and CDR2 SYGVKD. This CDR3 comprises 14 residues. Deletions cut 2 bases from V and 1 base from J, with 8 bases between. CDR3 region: CAISESQSQETQYF. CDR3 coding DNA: TGTGCCATCAGTGAGAGCCAGAGCCAAGAGACCCAGTACTTC.

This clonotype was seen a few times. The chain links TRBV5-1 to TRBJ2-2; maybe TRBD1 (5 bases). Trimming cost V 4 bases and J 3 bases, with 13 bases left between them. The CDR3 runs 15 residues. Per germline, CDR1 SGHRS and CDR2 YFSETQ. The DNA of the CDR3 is TGCGCCAGCAGCAAAGGGGTTTTGGACACCGGGGAGCTGTTTTTT. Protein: CASSKGVLDTGELFF.

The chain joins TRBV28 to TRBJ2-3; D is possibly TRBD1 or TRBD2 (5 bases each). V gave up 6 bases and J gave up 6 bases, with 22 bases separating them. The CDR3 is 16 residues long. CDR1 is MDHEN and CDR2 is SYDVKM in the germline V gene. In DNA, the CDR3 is TGTGCCAGCAGCCCCCCCGGACGGGGCAGAACTGATACGCAGTATTTT. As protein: CASSPPGRGRTDTQYF.

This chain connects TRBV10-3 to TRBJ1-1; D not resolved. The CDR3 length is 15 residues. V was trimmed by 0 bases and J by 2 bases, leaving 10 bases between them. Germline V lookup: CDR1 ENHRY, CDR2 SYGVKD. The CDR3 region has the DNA TGTGCCATCAGTGAGTCCAAGACCGACAACACTGAAGCTTTCTTT. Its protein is CAISESKTDNTEAFF.

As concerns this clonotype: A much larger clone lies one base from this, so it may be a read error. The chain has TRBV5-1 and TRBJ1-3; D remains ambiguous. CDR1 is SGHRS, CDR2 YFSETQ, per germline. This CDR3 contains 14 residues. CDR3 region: CAISLVGFGNTIYF. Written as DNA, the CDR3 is TGCGCCATCAGCTTGGTAGGATTTGGAAACACCATATATTTT.

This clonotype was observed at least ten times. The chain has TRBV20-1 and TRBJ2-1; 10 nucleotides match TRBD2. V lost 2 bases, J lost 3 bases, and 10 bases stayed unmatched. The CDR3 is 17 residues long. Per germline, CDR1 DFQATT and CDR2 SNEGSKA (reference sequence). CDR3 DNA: TGCAGTGCTAGACTCCTACTAGCGGGAATAAACTACAATGAGCAGTTCTTC. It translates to CSARLLLAGINYNEQFF.

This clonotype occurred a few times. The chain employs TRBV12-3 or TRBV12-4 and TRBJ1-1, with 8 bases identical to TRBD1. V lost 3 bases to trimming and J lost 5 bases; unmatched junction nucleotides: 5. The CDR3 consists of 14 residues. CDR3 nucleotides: TGTGCCAGCAGTTTTGACAGGGGTTTTACTGAAGCTTTCTTT. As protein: CASSFDRGFTEAFF.

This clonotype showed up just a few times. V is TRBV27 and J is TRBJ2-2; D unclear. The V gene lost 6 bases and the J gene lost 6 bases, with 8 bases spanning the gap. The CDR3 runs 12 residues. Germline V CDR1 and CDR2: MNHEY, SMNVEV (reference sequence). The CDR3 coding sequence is TGTGCCAGCAGGATCTTTTCCGGGGAGCTGTTTTTT. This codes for CASRIFSGELFF.

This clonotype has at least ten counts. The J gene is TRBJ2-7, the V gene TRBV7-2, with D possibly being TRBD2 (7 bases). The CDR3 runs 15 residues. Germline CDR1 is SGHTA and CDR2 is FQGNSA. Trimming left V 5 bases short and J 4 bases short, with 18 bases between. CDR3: CASSPQGGGGYEQYF. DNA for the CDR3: TGTGCCAGCAGCCCACAGGGCGGGGGAGGTTACGAGCAGTACTTC.

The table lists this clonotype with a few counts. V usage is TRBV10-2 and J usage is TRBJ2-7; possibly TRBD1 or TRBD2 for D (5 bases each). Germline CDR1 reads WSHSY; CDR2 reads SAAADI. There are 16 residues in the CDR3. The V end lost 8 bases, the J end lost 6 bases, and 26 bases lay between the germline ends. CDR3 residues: CASLHGDGLQLSEQYF. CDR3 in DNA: TGCGCCAGCCTTCATGGGGACGGATTGCAGTTAAGCGAGCAGTACTTC.

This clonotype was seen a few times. As DNA, the CDR3 is TGTGCCAGCAGTTTAGTTGGGGGAATCGGGGAGCTGTTTTTT. Translated: CASSLVGGIGELFF. J is TRBJ2-2 and V is TRBV12-3 or TRBV12-4, with D possibly called TRBD1 or TRBD2 (5 bases each). There are 14 residues in the CDR3. Trimming left V 1 base short and J 7 bases short, with 10 bases between.

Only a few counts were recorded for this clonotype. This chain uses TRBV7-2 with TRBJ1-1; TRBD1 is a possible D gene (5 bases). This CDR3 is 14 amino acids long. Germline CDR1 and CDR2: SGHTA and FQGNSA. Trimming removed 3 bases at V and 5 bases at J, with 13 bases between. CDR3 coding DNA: TGTGCCAGCAGCTTGGGACTCTTGGGAACTGAAGCTTTCTTT. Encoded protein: CASSLGLLGTEAFF.

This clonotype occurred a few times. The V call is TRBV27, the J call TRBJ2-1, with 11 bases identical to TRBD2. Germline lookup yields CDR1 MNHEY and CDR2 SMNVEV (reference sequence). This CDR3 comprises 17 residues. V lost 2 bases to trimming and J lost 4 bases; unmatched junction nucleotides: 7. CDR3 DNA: TGTGCCAGCAGTTTAGGTAGCGGGGGGGCGTTGTACAATGAGCAGTTCTTC. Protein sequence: CASSLGSGGALYNEQFF.